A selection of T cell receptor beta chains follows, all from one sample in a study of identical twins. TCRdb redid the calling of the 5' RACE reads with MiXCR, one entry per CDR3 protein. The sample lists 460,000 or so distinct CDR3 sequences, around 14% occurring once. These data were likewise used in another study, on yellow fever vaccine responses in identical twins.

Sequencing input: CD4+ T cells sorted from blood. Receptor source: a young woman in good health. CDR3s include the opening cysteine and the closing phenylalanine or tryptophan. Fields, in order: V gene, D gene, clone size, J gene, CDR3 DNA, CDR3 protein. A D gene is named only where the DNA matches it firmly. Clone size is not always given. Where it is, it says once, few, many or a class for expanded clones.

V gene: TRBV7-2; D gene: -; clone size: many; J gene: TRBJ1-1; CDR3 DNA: TGTGCCAGCAGCCGGGATAGGGGCCAGGGCACTGAAGCTTTCTTT; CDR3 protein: CASSRDRGQGTEAFF
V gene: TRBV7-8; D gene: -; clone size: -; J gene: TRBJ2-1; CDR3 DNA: TGTGCCAGCAGCCTAAGGAGCTATACTGAGCAGTTCTTC; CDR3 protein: CASSLRSYTEQFF
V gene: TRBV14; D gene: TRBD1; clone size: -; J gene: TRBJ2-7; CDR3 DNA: TGTGCCAGCAGCCGCCGCCAGGACAGGAGAGGACCCTACGAGCAGTACTTC; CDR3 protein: CASSRRQDRRGPYEQYF
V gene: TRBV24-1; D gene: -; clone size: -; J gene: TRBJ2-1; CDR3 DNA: TGTGCCACCAGCGGACAGTACAATGAGCAGTTCTTC; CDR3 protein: CATSGQYNEQFF
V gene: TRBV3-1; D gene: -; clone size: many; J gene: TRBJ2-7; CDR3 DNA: TGTGCCAGCAGCCGAAGGGGCCTCTCCTACGAGCAGTACTTC; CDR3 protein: CASSRRGLSYEQYF
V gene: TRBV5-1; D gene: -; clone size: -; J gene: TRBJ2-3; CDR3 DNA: TGCGCCAGCAGCTTGGGCCGGAGAAGCACAGATACGCAGTATTTT; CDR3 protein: CASSLGRRSTDTQYF
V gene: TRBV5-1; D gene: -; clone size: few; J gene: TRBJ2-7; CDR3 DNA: TGCGCCAGCAGCTTGGGAGTAGGGGCCTACGAGCAGTACTTC; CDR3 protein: CASSLGVGAYEQYF
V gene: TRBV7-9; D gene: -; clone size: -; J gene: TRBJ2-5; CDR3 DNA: TGTGCCAGCAGCCCGACAATCTCAGAGACCCAGTACTTC; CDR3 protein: CASSPTISETQYF
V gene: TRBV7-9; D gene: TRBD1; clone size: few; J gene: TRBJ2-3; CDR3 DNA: TGTGCCAGCAGCTCCATGACAGGGGGCGCAGATACGCAGTATTTT; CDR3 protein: CASSSMTGGADTQYF
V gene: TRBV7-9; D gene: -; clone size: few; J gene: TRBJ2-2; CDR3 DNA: TGTGCCAGCAGCTTAGACGGGGCGCTGACCGGGGAGCTGTTTTTT; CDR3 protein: CASSLDGALTGELFF
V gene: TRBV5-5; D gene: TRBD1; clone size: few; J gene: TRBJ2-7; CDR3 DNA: TGTGCCAGCAGCCGTGAGCTGACAGGGGTTACCTACGAGCAGTACTTC; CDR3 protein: CASSRELTGVTYEQYF
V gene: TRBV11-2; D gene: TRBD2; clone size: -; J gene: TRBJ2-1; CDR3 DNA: TGTGCCAGCAGCCCCCGACTAGCGGGGTTGAAGTTAAACAATGAGCAGTTCTTC; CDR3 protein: CASSPRLAGLKLNNEQFF
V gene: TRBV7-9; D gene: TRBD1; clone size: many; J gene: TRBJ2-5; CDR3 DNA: TGTGCCAGCAGCTTGACAGGGACGGAGACCCAGTACTTC; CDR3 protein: CASSLTGTETQYF
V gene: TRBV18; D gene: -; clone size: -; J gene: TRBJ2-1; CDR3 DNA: TGTGCCAGCTCACCGTTCGGACCGACCTACAATGAGCAGTTCTTC; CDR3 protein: CASSPFGPTYNEQFF
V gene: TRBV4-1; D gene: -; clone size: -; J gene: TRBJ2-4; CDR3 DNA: TGCGCCAGCAGCCAAGAATGGGCCGTTGGGGAAGCCAAAAACATTCAGTACTTC; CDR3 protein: CASSQEWAVGEAKNIQYF
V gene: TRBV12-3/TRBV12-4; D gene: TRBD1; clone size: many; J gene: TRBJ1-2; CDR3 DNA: TGTGCCAGCAGAGCCGCGGGACAGGGATTTGGCTACACCTTC; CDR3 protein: CASRAAGQGFGYTF
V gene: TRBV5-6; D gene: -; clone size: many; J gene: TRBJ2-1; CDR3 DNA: TGTGCCAGCAGCTTGATGCGTGAGCAGTTCTTC; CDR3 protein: CASSLMREQFF
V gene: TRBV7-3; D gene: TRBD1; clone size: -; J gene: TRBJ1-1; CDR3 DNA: TGTGCCAGCAGCCCGGGGACAGGCTCCATGGCTTTCTTT; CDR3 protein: CASSPGTGSMAFF
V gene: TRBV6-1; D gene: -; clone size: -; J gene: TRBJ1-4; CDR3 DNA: TGTGCCAGCAGGGCCAAATCAACTAATGAAAAACTGTTTTTT; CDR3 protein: CASRAKSTNEKLFF
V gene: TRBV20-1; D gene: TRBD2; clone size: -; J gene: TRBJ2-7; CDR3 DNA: TGCAGTGCCAAGAGGGGACTAGACGGATACGAGCAGTACTTC; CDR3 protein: CSAKRGLDGYEQYF
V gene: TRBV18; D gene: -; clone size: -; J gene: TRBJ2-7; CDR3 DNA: TGTGCCAGCTCGCGGACTGCACCCAACGAGCAGTACTTC; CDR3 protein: CASSRTAPNEQYF
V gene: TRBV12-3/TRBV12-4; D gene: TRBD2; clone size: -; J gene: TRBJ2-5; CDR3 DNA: TGTGCCAGCAGTTTTTCCAGCGGGGGGGCGGGGGAGACCCAGTACTTC; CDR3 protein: CASSFSSGGAGETQYF
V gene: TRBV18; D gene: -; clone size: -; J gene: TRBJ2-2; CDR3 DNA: TGTGCCAGCTCACTCCGTGGGCTAGCGAACACCGGGGAGCTGTTTTTT; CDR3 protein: CASSLRGLANTGELFF
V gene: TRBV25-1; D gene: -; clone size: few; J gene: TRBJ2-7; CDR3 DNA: TGTGCCAGCAGTGAAGGCTCGGGACCCGGGATCCACGAGCAGTACTTC; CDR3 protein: CASSEGSGPGIHEQYF
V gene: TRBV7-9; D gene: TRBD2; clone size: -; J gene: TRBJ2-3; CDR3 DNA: TGTGCCAGCAGACTGGGACTAGCGGACACAGATACGCAGTATTTT; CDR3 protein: CASRLGLADTDTQYF
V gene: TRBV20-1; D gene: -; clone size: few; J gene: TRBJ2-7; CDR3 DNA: TGCAGTGCTAGAGTTCGGGAAAAGCGCGAGCAGTACTTC; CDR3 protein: CSARVREKREQYF
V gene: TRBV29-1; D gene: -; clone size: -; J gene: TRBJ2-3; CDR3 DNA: TGCAGCGTTGCAGGGGAGGCCTCCGAGGGCACAGATACGCAGTATTTT; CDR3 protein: CSVAGEASEGTDTQYF
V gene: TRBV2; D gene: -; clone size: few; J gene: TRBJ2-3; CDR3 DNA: TGTGCCAGCAGTGGAGGCTTCACAGATACGCAGTATTTT; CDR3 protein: CASSGGFTDTQYF
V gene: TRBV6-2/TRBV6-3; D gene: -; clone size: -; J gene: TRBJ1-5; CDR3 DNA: TGTGCCAGCAGTCCGCTGTCTGGGAGCAATCAGCCCCAGCATTTT; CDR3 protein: CASSPLSGSNQPQHF
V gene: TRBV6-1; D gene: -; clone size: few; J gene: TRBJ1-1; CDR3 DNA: TGTGCCAGCAGTGGGACAGTTAAGAACACTGAAGCTTTCTTT; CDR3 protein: CASSGTVKNTEAFF
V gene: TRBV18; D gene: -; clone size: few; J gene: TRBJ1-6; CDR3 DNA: TGTGCCAGCTCACCACAGGGATCGGATTCACCCCTCCACTTT; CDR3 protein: CASSPQGSDSPLHF
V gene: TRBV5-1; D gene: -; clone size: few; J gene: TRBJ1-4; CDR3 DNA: TGCGCCAGCAGCGCAACCCAGGGAGAAAAACTGTTTTTT; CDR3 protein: CASSATQGEKLFF
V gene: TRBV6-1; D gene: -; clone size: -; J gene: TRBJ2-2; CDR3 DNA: TGTGCCAGCATAGGTTTGGGAGCGAACACCGGGGAGCTGTTTTTT; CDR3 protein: CASIGLGANTGELFF
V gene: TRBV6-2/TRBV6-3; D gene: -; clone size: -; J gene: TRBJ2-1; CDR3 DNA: TGTGCCAGCACAAATTGGGAAGGGAGGAAATCATCCTACAATGAGCAGTTCTTC; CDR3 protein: CASTNWEGRKSSYNEQFF
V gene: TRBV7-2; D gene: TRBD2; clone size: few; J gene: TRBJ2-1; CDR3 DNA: TGTGCCAGCAGCTCATCAGCGGGAGGGAATGAGCAGTTCTTC; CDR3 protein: CASSSSAGGNEQFF
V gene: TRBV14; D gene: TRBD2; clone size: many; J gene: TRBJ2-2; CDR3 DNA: TGTGCCAGCAGCTCCGGGAGGGCCACCGGGGAGCTGTTTTTT; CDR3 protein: CASSSGRATGELFF
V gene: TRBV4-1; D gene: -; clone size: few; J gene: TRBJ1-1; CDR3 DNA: TGCGCCAGCAGCCAACGGGGTCTGCTTCCCATGAACACTGAAGCTTTCTTT; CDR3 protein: CASSQRGLLPMNTEAFF
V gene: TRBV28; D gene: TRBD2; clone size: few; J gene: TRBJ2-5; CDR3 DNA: TGTGCCAGCAGTATCCCTAGCGGGGGCAGGGAGACCCAGTACTTC; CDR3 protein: CASSIPSGGRETQYF
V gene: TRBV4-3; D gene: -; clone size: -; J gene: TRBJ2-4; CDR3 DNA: TGCGCCAGCAGCCAAGACCCTAATCCCAACTACCCTGACTCAAACATTCAGTACTTC; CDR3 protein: CASSQDPNPNYPDSNIQYF
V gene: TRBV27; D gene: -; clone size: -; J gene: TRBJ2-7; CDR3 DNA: TGTGCCAGCAGTTTAAAGGTCAGCGCCTACGAGCAGTACTTC; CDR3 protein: CASSLKVSAYEQYF
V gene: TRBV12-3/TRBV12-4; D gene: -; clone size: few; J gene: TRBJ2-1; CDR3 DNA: TGTGCCAGCAGTCCCCGCGGGACGGCCTTTGAGCAGTTCTTC; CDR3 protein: CASSPRGTAFEQFF
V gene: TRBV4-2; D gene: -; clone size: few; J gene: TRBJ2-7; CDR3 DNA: TGTGCCAGCAGCGGTCGGCAGGGCGCTTCTCTGGAGCAGTACTTC; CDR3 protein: CASSGRQGASLEQYF
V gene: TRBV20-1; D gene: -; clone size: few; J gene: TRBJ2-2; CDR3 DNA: TGCAGTGCTAGTCAGGGGGGTCGGAACACCGGGGAGCTGTTTTTT; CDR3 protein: CSASQGGRNTGELFF
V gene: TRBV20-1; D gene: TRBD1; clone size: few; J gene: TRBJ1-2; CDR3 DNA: TGCAGTGCCCCAGGACAGGGGGCTAACTATGGCTACACCTTC; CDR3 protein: CSAPGQGANYGYTF
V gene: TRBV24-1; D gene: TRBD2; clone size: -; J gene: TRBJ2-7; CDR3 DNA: TGTGCCACCAGTGTCAAATCTAGCGGGAGTGACGAGCAGTACTTC; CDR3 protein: CATSVKSSGSDEQYF
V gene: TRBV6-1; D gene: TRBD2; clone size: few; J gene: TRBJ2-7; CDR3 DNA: TGTGCCAGCAGTCCCAGCGGGGGGGATCACGAGCAGTACTTC; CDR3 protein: CASSPSGGDHEQYF
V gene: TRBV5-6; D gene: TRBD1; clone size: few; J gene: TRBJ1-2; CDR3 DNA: TGTGCCAGCAGCTTGTTCGGACAGGGGCCGGCGAGAGGCTACACCTTC; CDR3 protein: CASSLFGQGPARGYTF
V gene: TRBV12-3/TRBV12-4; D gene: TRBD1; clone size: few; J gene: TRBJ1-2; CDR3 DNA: TGTGCCAGCACTCGACAGGGGGCTAACTATGGCTACACCTTC; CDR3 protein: CASTRQGANYGYTF
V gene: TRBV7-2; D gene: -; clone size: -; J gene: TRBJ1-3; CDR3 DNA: TGTGCCAGCAGCGAATACAGGGCCGACTCTGGAAACACCATATATTTT; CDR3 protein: CASSEYRADSGNTIYF
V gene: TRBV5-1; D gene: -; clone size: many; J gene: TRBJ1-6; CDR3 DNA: TGCGCCAGCAGCTTGGGACAGTCGAATTCACCCCTCCACTTT; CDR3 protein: CASSLGQSNSPLHF
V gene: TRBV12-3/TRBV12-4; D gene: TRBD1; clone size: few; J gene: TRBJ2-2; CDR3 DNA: TGTGCCAGCCTACAGGGGAAGGCCGGGGAGCTGTTTTTT; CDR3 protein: CASLQGKAGELFF
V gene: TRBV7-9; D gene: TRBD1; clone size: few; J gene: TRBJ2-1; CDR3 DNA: TGTGCCAGCAGCTTAGGCCAGGGGGCCTCCTACAATGAGCAGTTCTTC; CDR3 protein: CASSLGQGASYNEQFF
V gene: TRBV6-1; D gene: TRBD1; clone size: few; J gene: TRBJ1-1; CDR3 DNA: TGTGCCAGCAGCCGGGCAGGGGGCATCACTGAAGCTTTCTTT; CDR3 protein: CASSRAGGITEAFF